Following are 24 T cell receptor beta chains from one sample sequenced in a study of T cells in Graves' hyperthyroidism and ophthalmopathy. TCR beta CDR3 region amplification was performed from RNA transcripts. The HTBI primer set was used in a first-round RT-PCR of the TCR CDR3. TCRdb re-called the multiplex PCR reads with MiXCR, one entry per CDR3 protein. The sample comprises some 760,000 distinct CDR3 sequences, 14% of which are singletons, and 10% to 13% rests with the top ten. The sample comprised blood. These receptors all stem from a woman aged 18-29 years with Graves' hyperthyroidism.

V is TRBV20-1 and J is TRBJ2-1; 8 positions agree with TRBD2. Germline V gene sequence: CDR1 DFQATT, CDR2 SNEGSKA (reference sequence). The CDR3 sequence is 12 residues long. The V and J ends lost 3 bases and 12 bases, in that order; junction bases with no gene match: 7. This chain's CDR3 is CSARGGGTRQFF. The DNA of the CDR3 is TGCAGTGCTAGGGGGGGGGGGACTAGGCAGTTCTTC.

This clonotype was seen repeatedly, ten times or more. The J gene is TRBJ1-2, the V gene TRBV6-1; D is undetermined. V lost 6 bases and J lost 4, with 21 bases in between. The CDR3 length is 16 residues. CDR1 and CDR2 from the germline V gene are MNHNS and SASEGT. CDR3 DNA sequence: TGTGCCAGCAGCCCAGAAAGAGGACGGAGACTCTATGGCTACACCTTC. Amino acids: CASSPERGRRLYGYTF.

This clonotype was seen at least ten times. The CDR3 nucleotides are TGTGCCAGCAGCTTGGAGGGACAGGCGGGTGGCTACACCTTC. Its translation: CASSLEGQAGGYTF. The gene calls are TRBV5-5 and TRBJ1-2; 8 nucleotides agree with TRBD1. Germline V gives CDR1 SGHKS, CDR2 YYEKEE (reference sequence). The CDR3 length is 14 residues. J lost 7 bases, V lost 0 bases, and 5 bases had no gene match.

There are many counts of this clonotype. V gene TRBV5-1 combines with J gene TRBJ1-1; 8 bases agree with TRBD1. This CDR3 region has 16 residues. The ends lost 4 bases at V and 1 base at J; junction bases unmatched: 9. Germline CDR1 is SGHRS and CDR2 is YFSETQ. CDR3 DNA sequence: TGCGCCAGCAGCCGGGACAGGTCCATCCAGAACACTGAAGCTTTCTTT. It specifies CASSRDRSIQNTEAFF.

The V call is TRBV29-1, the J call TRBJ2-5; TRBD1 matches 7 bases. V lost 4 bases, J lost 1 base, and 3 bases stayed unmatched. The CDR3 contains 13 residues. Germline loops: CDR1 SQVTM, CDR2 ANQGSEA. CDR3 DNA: TGCAGCGTTGGCACAGGGGCCCAAGAGACCCAGTACTTC. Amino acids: CSVGTGAQETQYF.

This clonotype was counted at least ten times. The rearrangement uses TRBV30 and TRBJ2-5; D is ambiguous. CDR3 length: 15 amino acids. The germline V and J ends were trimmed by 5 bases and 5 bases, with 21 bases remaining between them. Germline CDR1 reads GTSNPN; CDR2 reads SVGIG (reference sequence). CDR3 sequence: CAWSRRFLDEETQYF. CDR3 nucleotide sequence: TGTGCCTGGTCCCGGAGATTTCTTGACGAGGAGACCCAGTACTTC.

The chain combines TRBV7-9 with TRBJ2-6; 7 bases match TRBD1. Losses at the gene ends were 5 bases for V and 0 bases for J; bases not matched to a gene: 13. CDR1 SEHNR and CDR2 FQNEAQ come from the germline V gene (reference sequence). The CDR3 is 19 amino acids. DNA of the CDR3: TGTGCCAGCAGCCGAAGAACCCGGGACAGCCTCTCTGGGGCCAACGTCCTGACTTTC. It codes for CASSRRTRDSLSGANVLTF. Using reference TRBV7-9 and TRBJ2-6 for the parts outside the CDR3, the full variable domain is DTGVSQNPRHKITKRGQNVTFRCDPISEHNRLYWYRQTLGQGPEFLTYFQNEAQLEKSRLLSDRFSAERPKGSFSTLEIQRTEQGDSAMYLCASSRRTRDSLSGANVLTFGAGSRLTVL.

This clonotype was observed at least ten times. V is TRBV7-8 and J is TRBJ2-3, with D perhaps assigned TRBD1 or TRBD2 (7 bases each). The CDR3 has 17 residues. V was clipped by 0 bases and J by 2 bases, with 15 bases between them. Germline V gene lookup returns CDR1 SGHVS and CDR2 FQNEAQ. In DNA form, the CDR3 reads TGTGCCAGCAGCTTAGCGATGGGGGAGGGGGCCACAGATACGCAGTATTTT. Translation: CASSLAMGEGATDTQYF.

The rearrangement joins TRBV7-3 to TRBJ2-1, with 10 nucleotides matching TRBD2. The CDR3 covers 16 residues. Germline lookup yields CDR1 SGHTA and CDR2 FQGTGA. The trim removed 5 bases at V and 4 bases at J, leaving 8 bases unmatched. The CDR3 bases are TGTGCCAGCAGCCCAGTCGCACTAGCGGGGTACAATGAGCAGTTCTTC. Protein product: CASSPVALAGYNEQFF.

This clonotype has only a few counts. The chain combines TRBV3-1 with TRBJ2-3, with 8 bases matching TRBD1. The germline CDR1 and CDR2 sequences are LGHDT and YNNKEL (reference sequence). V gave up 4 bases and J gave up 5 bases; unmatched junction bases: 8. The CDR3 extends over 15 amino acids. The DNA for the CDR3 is TGTGCCAGCAGCCTATCAGGGGGCGGAGGAGATACGCAGTATTTT. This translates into CASSLSGGGGDTQYF.

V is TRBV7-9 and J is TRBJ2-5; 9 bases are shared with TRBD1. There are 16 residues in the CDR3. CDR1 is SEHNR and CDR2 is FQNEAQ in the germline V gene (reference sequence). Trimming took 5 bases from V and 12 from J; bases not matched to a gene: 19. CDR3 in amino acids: CASSHTTGGQRHIKYF. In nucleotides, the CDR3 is TGTGCCAGCAGCCATACCACAGGGGGCCAGCGCCACATAAAGTACTTC.

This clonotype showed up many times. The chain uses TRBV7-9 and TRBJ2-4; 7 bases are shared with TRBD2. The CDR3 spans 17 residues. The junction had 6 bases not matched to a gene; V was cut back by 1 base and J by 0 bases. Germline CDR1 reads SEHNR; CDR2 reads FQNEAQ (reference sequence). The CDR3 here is CASSLVGEGLAKNIQYF. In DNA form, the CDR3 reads TGTGCCAGCAGCTTAGTTGGGGAGGGCCTAGCCAAAAACATTCAGTACTTC.

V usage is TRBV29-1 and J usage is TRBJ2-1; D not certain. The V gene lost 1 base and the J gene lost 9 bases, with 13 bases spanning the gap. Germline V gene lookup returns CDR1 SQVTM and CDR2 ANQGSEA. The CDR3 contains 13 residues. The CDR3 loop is CSVEASMWGEQFF. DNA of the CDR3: TGCAGCGTTGAAGCATCAATGTGGGGTGAGCAGTTCTTC.

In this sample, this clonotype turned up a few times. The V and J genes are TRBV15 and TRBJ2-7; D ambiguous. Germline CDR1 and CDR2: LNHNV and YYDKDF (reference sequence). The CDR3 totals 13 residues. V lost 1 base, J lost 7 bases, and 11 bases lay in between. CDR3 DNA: TGTGCCACCAGCAGAGGAAGAGACGGGGAGCAGTACTTC. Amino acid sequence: CATSRGRDGEQYF.

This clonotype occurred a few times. CDR3 sequence: CSLGSSGSSSYNEQFF. The CDR3 DNA sequence: TGCAGCCTCGGGAGTAGCGGGAGTAGCTCCTACAATGAGCAGTTCTTC. This chain joins TRBV20-1 and TRBJ2-1; 9 bases are a match to TRBD2. The CDR3 length is 16 residues. Germline CDR1 and CDR2: DFQATT and SNEGSKA (reference sequence).

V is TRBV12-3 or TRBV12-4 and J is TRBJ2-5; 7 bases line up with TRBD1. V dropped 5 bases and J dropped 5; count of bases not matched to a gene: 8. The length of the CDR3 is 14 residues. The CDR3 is CASSREGAWETQYF. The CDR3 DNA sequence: TGTGCCAGCAGTCGCGAGGGGGCTTGGGAGACCCAGTACTTC.

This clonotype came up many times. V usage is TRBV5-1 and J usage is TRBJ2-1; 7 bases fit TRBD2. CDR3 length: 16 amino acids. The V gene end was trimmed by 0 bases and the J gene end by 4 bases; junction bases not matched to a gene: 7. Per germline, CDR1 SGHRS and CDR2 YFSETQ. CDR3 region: CASSLGRLAAYNEQFF. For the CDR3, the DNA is TGCGCCAGCAGCTTGGGGCGGCTAGCGGCGTACAATGAGCAGTTCTTC.

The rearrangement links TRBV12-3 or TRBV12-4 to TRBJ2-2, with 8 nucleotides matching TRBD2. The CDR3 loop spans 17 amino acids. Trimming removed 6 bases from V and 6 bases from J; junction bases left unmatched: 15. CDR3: CASRSPLAGALSGELFF. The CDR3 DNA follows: TGTGCCAGCAGGTCCCCGCTAGCGGGCGCTTTATCCGGGGAGCTGTTTTTT.

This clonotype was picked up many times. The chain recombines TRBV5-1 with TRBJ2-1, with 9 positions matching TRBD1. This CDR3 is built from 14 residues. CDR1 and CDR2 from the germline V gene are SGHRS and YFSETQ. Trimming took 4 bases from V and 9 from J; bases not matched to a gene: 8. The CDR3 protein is CASSPRTGEGEQFF. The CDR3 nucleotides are TGCGCCAGCAGCCCACGGACAGGGGAAGGTGAGCAGTTCTTC.

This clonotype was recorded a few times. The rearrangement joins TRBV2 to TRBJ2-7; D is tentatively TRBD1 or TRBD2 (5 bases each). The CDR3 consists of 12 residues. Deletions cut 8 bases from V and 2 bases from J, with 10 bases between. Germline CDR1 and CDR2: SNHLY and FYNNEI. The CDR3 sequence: CASGTLAYEQYF. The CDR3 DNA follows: TGTGCCAGCGGGACCTTGGCCTACGAGCAGTACTTC.

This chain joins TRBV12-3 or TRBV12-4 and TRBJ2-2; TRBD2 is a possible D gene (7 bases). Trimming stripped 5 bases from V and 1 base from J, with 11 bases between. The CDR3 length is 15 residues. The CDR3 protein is CASSAGGLNTGELFF. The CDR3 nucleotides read TGTGCCAGCAGTGCCGGGGGGCTGAACACCGGGGAGCTGTTTTTT.

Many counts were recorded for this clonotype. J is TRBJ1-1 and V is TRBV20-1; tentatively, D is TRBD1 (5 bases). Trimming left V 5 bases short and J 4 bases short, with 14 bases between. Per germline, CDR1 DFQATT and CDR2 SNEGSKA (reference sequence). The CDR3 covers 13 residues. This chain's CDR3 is CSAASGRVTEAFF. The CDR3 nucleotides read TGCAGTGCTGCGTCGGGGCGGGTCACTGAAGCTTTCTTT.

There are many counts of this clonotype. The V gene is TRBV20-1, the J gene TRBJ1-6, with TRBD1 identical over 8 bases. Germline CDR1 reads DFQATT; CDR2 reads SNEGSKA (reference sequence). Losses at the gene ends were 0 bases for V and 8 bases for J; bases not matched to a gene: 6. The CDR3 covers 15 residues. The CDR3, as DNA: TGCAGTGCTAGAGACATAGCACAGGGGGATTCACCCCTCCACTTT. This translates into CSARDIAQGDSPLHF.

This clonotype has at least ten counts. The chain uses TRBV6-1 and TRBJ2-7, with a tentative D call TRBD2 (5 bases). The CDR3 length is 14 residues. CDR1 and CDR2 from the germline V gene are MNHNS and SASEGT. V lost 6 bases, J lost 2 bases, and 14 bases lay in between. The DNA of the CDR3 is TGTGCCAGCAGAGGACTCGGGAAGGCCTACGAGCAGTACTTC. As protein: CASRGLGKAYEQYF.